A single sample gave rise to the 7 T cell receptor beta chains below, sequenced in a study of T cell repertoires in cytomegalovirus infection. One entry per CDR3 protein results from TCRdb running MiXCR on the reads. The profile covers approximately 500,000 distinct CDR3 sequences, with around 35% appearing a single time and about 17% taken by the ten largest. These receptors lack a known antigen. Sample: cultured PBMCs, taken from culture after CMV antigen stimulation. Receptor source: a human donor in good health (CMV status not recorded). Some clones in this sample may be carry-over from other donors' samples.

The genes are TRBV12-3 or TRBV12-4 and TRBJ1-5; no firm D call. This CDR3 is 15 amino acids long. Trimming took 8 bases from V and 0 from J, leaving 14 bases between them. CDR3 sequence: CASCLTDISNQPQHF. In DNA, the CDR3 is TGTGCCAGCTGTCTGACTGATATTAGCAATCAGCCCCAGCATTTT.

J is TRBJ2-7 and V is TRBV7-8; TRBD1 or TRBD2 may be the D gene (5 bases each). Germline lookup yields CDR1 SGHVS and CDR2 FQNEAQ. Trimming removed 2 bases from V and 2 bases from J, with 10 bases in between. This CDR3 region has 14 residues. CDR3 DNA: TGTGCCAGCAGCTTAATCGGGGCAGCCTACGAGCAGTACTTC. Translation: CASSLIGAAYEQYF.

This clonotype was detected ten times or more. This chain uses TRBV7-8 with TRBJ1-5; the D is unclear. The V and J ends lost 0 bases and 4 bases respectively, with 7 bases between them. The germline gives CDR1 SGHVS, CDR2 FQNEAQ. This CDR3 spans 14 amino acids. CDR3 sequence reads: CASSLAGRNQPQHF. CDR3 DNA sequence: TGTGCCAGCAGCTTAGCTGGCAGGAATCAGCCCCAGCATTTT.

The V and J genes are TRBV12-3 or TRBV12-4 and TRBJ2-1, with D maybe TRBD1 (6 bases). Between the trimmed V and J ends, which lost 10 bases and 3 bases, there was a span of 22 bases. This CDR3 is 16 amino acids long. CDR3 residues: CATTSGTGSIYNEQFF. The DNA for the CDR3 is TGTGCCACCACTTCCGGTACAGGGTCGATCTACAATGAGCAGTTCTTC.

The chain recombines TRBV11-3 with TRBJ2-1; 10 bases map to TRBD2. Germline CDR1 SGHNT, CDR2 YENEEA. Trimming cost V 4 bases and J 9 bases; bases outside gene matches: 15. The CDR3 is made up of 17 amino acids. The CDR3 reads CASSSLILAGAGIEQFF. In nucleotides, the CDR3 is TGTGCCAGCAGCTCCCTAATTCTAGCGGGAGCAGGGATTGAGCAGTTCTTC.

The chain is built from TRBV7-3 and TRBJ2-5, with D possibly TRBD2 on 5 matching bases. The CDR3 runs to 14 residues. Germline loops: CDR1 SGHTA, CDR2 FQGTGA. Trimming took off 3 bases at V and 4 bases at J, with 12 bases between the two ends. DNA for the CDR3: TGTGCCAGCAGCTTTAACCGGGGTGGAGAGACCCAGTACTTC. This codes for CASSFNRGGETQYF. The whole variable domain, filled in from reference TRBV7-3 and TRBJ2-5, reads GAGVSQTPSNKVTEKGKYVELRCDPISGHTALYWYRQSLGQGPEFLIYFQGTGAADDSGLPNDRFFAVRPEGSVSTLKIQRTERGDSAVYLCASSFNRGGETQYFGPGTRLLVL.

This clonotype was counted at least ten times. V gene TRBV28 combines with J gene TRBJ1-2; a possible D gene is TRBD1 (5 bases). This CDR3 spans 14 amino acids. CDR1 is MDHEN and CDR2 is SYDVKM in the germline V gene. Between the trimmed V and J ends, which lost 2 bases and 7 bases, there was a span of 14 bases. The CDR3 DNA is TGTGCCAGCAGTTTAGCCCTCATGACAGTTGGCTACACCTTC. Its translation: CASSLALMTVGYTF.